The rows below give T cell receptor beta chains drawn from one sample of a study of T-cell reconstitution after alpha-beta-depleted transplantation in children. Each CDR3 protein is one row after TCRdb ran MiXCR on the PCR reads. The sample shows about 690,000 distinct CDR3 sequences, approximately 15% of them seen only once. The sequencing here drew on PBMCs from the stem cell graft donor, taken from the stem cell graft. Receptors originate from a human donor who donated a stem cell graft to a child with acute myeloid leukemia. The CDR3 runs from the conserved cysteine through the conserved F or W. Each record gives: D gene, J gene, clone size, V gene, CDR3 protein, CDR3 DNA. A D gene is named only where the DNA matches it firmly. Some rows have no size entry. The others give once, few or many, or a class for an expanded clone.

D: .
J: TRBJ2-5
size: .
V: TRBV25-1
CDR3: CASSSRTGEETQYF
DNA: TGTGCCAGCAGTTCCCGGACCGGGGAAGAGACCCAGTACTTC

D: TRBD2
J: TRBJ2-1
size: many
V: TRBV29-1
CDR3: CSAGTSGGASDEQFF
DNA: TGCAGCGCCGGGACTAGCGGGGGGGCCAGTGATGAGCAGTTCTTC

D: .
J: TRBJ1-5
size: .
V: TRBV6-2/TRBV6-3
CDR3: CASSYYYNQPQHF
DNA: TGTGCCAGCAGTTACTACTACAATCAGCCCCAGCATTTT

D: .
J: TRBJ1-2
size: .
V: TRBV25-1
CDR3: CASSGYGPNGIYGYTF
DNA: TGTGCCAGCAGTGGGTACGGACCCAACGGGATCTATGGCTACACCTTC

D: TRBD1
J: TRBJ1-1
size: few
V: TRBV5-5
CDR3: CASSTATGEATEAFF
DNA: TGTGCCAGCAGCACGGCGACAGGGGAGGCCACTGAAGCTTTCTTT

D: .
J: TRBJ1-4
size: few
V: TRBV7-2
CDR3: CASSLDTASRGKLFF
DNA: TGTGCCAGCAGCTTAGATACTGCCTCGAGGGGAAAACTGTTTTTT

D: .
J: TRBJ2-7
size: many
V: TRBV29-1
CDR3: CSVGDGGYQYF
DNA: TGCAGCGTTGGGGACGGCGGGTACCAGTACTTC

D: .
J: TRBJ2-1
size: .
V: TRBV5-1
CDR3: CASSPFGGTSFNEQFF
DNA: TGCGCCAGCAGCCCCTTCGGCGGGACCTCTTTTAATGAGCAGTTCTTC

D: TRBD2
J: TRBJ2-1
size: many
V: TRBV29-1
CDR3: CSAGLAGLNEQFF
DNA: TGCAGCGCGGGACTAGCGGGCCTAAATGAGCAGTTCTTC

D: .
J: TRBJ2-5
size: many
V: TRBV15
CDR3: CATSIGGRGMETQYF
DNA: TGTGCCACCAGCATCGGTGGTCGGGGGATGGAGACCCAGTACTTC

D: TRBD1
J: TRBJ1-1
size: many
V: TRBV7-2
CDR3: CASSSPGQGNTEAFF
DNA: TGTGCCAGCAGCTCCCCGGGACAGGGGAACACTGAAGCTTTCTTT

D: TRBD1
J: TRBJ1-2
size: .
V: TRBV18
CDR3: CASSPNRGVGYGYTF
DNA: TGTGCCAGCTCACCGAACAGGGGAGTGGGCTATGGCTACACCTTC

D: TRBD1
J: TRBJ2-5
size: many
V: TRBV6-1
CDR3: CASSKWDSEGTQYF
DNA: TGTGCCAGCAGTAAATGGGACAGCGAAGGGACCCAGTACTTC

D: TRBD2
J: TRBJ2-5
size: few
V: TRBV28
CDR3: CASTGGGAMVETQYF
DNA: TGTGCCAGCACTGGCGGGGGGGCGATGGTAGAGACCCAGTACTTC

D: TRBD2
J: TRBJ2-5
size: few
V: TRBV9
CDR3: CASSVRASGGETQYF
DNA: TGTGCCAGCAGCGTAAGGGCTAGCGGGGGGGAGACCCAGTACTTC

D: .
J: TRBJ1-1
size: many
V: TRBV6-1
CDR3: CASSDVDAFF
DNA: TGTGCCAGCAGTGATGTAGACGCTTTCTTT

D: .
J: TRBJ2-1
size: many
V: TRBV29-1
CDR3: CSGLLGVVYNEQFF
DNA: TGCAGCGGGCTCCTGGGGGTCGTCTACAATGAGCAGTTCTTC